This TCR beta chain was captured in a study of T cells after yellow fever vaccination. The study's findings and limits: The booster saw the reappearance of most primary-vaccination clones (more than 95% CD4, around 90% CD8).

This clonotype was seen more than once but under ten times. Its antigen is unidentified. Via MiXCR, TCRdb re-called the 5' RACE reads, giving one row per CDR3 protein. The sample has 200,000 to 300,000 distinct CDR3 sequences; 13% are singletons. V shed 8 bases and J shed 2 bases, with 20 bases lying between them. This CDR3 has 16 amino acids. The chain uses TRBV12-3 or TRBV12-4 and TRBJ2-3; possible D gene TRBD1, 5 bases. The source was CD4+ T cells sorted from PBMCs, collected 45 days after the yellow fever booster vaccination. The TCR sequence derives from a young man who received the YFV17D yellow fever vaccine. The CDR3 sequence is CASSAQGPGFTDTQYF. Written as DNA, the CDR3 is TGTGCCAGCTCGGCTCAGGGCCCAGGCTTCACAGATACGCAGTATTTT.